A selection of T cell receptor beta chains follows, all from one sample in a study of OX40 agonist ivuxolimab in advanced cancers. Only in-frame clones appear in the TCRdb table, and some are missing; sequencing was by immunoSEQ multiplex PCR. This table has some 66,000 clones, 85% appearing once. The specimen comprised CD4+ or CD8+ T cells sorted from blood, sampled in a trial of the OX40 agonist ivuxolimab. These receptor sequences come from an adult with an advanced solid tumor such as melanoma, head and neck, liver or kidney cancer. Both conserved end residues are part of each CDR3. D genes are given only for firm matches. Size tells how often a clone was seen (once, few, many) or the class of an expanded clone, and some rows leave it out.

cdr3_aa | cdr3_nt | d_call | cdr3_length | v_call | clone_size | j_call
CASSPHQGANAKNIQYF | TGTGCCAGCAGCCCGCATCAGGGGGCTAATGCCAAAAACATTCAGTACTTC | TRBD1 | 17 | TRBV9 | . | TRBJ2-4
CASSQLTENYGYTF | TGTGCCAGCAGCCAACTGACAGAGAACTATGGCTACACCTTC | . | 14 | TRBV16 | . | TRBJ1-2
CASSAKYRGNTEAFF | TGTGCCAGCAGCGCCAAATACAGGGGTAACACTGAAGCTTTCTTT | TRBD1 | 15 | TRBV5-4 | . | TRBJ1-1
CASSQRTGMNTEAFF | TGTGCCAGCAGCCAGAGGACAGGAATGAACACTGAAGCTTTCTTT | TRBD1 | 15 | TRBV4-2 | . | TRBJ1-1
CASSFPSGGAGNIQYF | TGTGCCAGCAGCTTCCCTAGCGGGGGAGCTGGGAACATTCAGTACTTC | TRBD2 | 16 | TRBV5-6 | . | TRBJ2-4
CASSLQENTEAFF | TGTGCCAGCAGCTTACAGGAGAACACTGAAGCTTTCTTT | . | 13 | TRBV7-9 | . | TRBJ1-1
CASTPTGATEAFF | TGTGCCAGTACCCCGACAGGGGCCACTGAAGCTTTCTTT | TRBD1 | 13 | TRBV19 | once | TRBJ1-1
CASKEKKRAEGETQYF | TGTGCCAGCAAGGAAAAAAAGCGGGCCGAGGGAGAGACCCAGTACTTC | . | 16 | TRBV11-3 | . | TRBJ2-5
CASSPPLYEQYF | TGTGCCAGCAGCCCACCCCTATACGAGCAGTACTTC | . | 12 | TRBV6-1 | . | TRBJ2-7
CASRVRSGRQNEQFF | TGTGCCAGCAGAGTACGTAGCGGGAGGCAGAATGAGCAGTTCTTC | TRBD2 | 15 | TRBV6-6 | . | TRBJ2-1
CASSREAGFAGELFF | TGTGCCAGCAGTAGGGAGGCAGGTTTCGCCGGGGAGCTGTTTTTT | . | 15 | TRBV27 | . | TRBJ2-2
CASSPGYGYTF | TGTGCCAGCAGCCCGGGCTATGGCTACACCTTC | . | 11 | TRBV7-2 | . | TRBJ1-2
CASSSIGKATEAFF | TGTGCCAGTAGTTCAATAGGCAAGGCCACTGAAGCTTTCTTT | . | 14 | TRBV19 | few | TRBJ1-1
CASSYRGGEAFF | TGTGCCAGCAGTTACCGGGGGGGTGAAGCTTTCTTT | . | 12 | TRBV6-5 | once | TRBJ1-1
CASGLSRGLAGGSSYEQYF | TGTGCTAGTGGTTTGTCTCGAGGACTAGCGGGAGGGAGCTCCTACGAGCAGTACTTC | TRBD2 | 19 | TRBV12-5 | . | TRBJ2-7
CASSLERYEQYF | TGTGCCAGCAGCTTAGAACGTTACGAGCAGTACTTC | . | 12 | TRBV7-2 | . | TRBJ2-7